This T cell receptor (beta chain) was captured in a study of response to subunit inactivated influenza vaccine. There are a few counts of this clonotype. CDR1 is GTSNPN and CDR2 is SVGIG in the germline V gene (reference sequence). The CDR3 consists of 11 residues. Trimming shortened V by 4 bases and J by 8 bases, and 8 bases separated the two germline ends. TCRdb re-called the RT-PCR reads through MiXCR, storing one row per CDR3 protein. The table shows 300,000 to 350,000 distinct CDR3 sequences, with approximately 21% occurring only once. The V gene is TRBV30, the J gene TRBJ1-4; no clear D gene. This sequence was found in a man between 45 and 75 years old who received an inactivated influenza vaccine. The sample in question was PBMCs from blood, obtained around 22 months after vaccination. The CDR3 sequence is CAWTVGEKLFF. The CDR3 nucleotides read TGTGCCTGGACAGTCGGAGAAAAACTGTTTTTT.